This passage covers 5 T cell receptor beta chains from one sample sequenced in a study of cytomegalovirus exposure and HLA in healthy donors. Both 60 Vbeta primers and 13 Jbeta primers went into the PCR. Some clones are missing from TCRdb's copy, which holds only in-frame ones; the method was immunoSEQ multiplex PCR. The repertoire holds about 200,000 clones, with 65% to 90% as singletons. Sequencing was carried out using PBMCs. The receptors come from a girl aged 10-17 years in good health and CMV-seronegative.

This clone was counted only a few times. This chain uses TRBV28 with TRBJ1-3; the D gene is possibly TRBD1 (5 bases). There are 16 residues in the CDR3. V was clipped by 2 bases and J by 0 bases, with 11 bases between them. Germline CDR1 MDHEN, CDR2 SYDVKM. CDR3 amino acids: CASSLGWGSSGNTIYF. The CDR3 DNA sequence: TGTGCCAGCAGTTTAGGTTGGGGCTCCTCTGGAAACACCATATATTTT.

The J gene is TRBJ1-5, the V gene TRBV19; D unclear. The V gene lost 4 bases and the J gene lost 0 bases, with 7 bases spanning the gap. CDR3 size: 14 residues. CDR1 and CDR2 (germline): LNHDA, SQIVND (reference sequence). The CDR3 here is CASSTQYSNQPQHF. As DNA, the CDR3 is TGTGCCAGTAGTACTCAGTATAGCAATCAGCCCCAGCATTTT.

The V and J genes are TRBV30 and TRBJ2-7, with D unclear. CDR1 and CDR2 (germline): GTSNPN, SVGIG (reference sequence). This CDR3 has 11 residues. V was clipped by 7 bases and J by 3 bases, with 10 bases between them. CDR3 in DNA: TGTGCCTATTCTGCACACTACGAGCAGTACTTC. It translates to CAYSAHYEQYF.

The chain joins TRBV29-1 to TRBJ2-4; 8 nucleotides line up with TRBD1. V shed 6 bases and J 6 bases; nucleotides not matched to a gene: 4. The germline CDR1 and CDR2 sequences are SQVTM and ANQGSEA. CDR3 length: 12 residues. The CDR3 nucleotides are TGCAGCGTCCTTGACAGGGGAAACATTCAGTACTTC. Translation gives CSVLDRGNIQYF.

CDR3 loop: CAVQTSGSYEQYF. CDR3 DNA sequence: TGTGCCGTCCAAACTAGCGGATCCTACGAGCAGTACTTC. The chain couples TRBV10-3 to TRBJ2-7, with 8 bases identical to TRBD2. After removal of 11 bases from V and 1 base from J, the junction contained 7 bases not matched to a gene. The CDR3 covers 13 residues. The V gene's germline CDR1 is ENHRY and CDR2 SYGVKD.